This TCR beta chain was observed in a study of blood T cell repertoires in COVID-19. Turning to the study itself: Collection of acute and convalescent COVID-19 samples took place in the United States, Italy and Spain. PBMCs, B-cell-depleted T cells, or T cells were the source of the cDNA or gDNA that made up the material.

Only in-frame clones appear in the TCRdb table, and some are missing; sequencing was by immunoSEQ multiplex PCR. The profile shows tens of thousands of clones, more than 60% of them singletons. Germline CDR1 and CDR2: MNHNS and SASEGT. The CDR3 runs to 12 residues. Trimming stripped 4 bases from V and 6 bases from J, with 7 bases between. The sample consisted of peripheral blood. The origin of this receptor is a man between 60 and 75 years old with acute or convalescent COVID-19. The chain recombines TRBV6-1 with TRBJ2-1; D gene ambiguous. CDR3 coding DNA: TGTGCCAGCAGTGCCCGGGTCAATGAGCAGTTCTTC. This translates into CASSARVNEQFF.